This TCR beta chain was found in a study of T cell responses to AZD1222 COVID-19 vaccine. In regard to this clone: What it binds is not known.

Generated by immunoSEQ multiplex PCR, the TCRdb table keeps only in-frame clones and is missing some. The repertoire holds 57,000 or so clones, with 85% to 90% as singletons. This CDR3 region has 14 residues. CDR1 is LNHDA and CDR2 is SQIVND in the germline V gene (reference sequence). Losses at the gene ends were 7 bases for V and 4 bases for J; bases not matched to a gene: 5. Whole-study findings and limits: Among vaccine-associated CD4 TCRs, coverage spanned spike, with dominance at 160-218 and 743-854. Targets within unmutated variant regions were reportedly found for nearly half of spike-specific TCRs. In a largely white British group with more females than males, clonal diversity was possibly underestimated. Two AZD1222 doses significantly raised spike-specific TCR breadth and depth over controls.

The starting material was peripheral blood, obtained on day 0 of MenACWY control vaccination. V gene TRBV19 combines with J gene TRBJ1-2, with TRBD1 matching over 11 bases. This TCR was recovered from an adult in good health. In DNA, the CDR3 is TGTGCCAGTATGGGACAGGGGGTTGGCTATGGCTACACCTTC. Protein sequence: CASMGQGVGYGYTF.